This TCR beta chain stems from a study of cytomegalovirus exposure and HLA in healthy donors. Study context: It was reported in a later analysis that the 120 validation repertoires used the same platform as the 666 first-cohort repertoires.

A note on this clone: As yet, its antigen is unknown.

Clones were read by immunoSEQ multiplex PCR, and TCRdb kept only the in-frame ones, dropping some. The table lists tens of thousands of clones, 88% of them singletons. The ends were cut back, 2 bases at V and 4 bases at J, with 17 bases in the middle. The CDR3 runs 16 residues. Germline CDR1 and CDR2: MNHEY and SMNVEV (reference sequence). Findings and caveats of the study: Testing in vitro showed three CMV-associated chains specific for CMV antigens. That first-cohort TCR clusters tended to co-occur in the 120 or so validation repertoires was found in a later analysis. Whilst most TCR sequences proved rare, a subset of public TCRs occurred across many donors.

Input material: PBMCs. The gene calls are TRBV27 and TRBJ1-2; possibly TRBD1 for D (5 bases). This clonotype was obtained from a woman in her twenties or thirties in good health and CMV-seronegative. The CDR3 region is CASSLAGQGSLYGYTF. The CDR3 nucleotides read TGTGCCAGCAGTTTAGCAGGGCAGGGATCTCTCTATGGCTACACCTTC.